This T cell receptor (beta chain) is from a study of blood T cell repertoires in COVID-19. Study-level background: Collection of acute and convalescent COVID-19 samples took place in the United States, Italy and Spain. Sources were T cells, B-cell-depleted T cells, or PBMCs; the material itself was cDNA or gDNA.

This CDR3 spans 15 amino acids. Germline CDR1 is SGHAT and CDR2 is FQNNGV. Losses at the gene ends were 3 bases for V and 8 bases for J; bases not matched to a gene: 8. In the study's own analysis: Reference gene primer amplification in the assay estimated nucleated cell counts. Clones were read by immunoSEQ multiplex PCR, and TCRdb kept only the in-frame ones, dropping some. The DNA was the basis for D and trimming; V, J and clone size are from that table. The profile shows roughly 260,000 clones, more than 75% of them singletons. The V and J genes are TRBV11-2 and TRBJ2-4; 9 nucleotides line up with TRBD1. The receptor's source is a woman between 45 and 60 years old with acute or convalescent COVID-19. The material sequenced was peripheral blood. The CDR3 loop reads CASSLGPQGAYIQYF. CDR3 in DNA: TGTGCCAGCAGCTTGGGGCCACAGGGGGCATACATTCAGTACTTC.